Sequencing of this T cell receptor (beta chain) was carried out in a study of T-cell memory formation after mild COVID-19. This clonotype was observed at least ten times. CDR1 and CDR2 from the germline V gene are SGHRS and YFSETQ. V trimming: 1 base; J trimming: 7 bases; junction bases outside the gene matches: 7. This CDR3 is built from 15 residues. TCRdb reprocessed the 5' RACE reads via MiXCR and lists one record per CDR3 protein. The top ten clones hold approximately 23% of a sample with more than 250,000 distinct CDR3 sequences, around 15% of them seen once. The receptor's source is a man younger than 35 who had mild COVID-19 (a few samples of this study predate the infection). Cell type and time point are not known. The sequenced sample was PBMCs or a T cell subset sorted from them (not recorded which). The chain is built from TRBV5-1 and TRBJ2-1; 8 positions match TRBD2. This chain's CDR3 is CASSLNAGGGNEQFF. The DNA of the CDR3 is TGCGCCAGCAGCTTGAATGCGGGGGGAGGGAATGAGCAGTTCTTC.